This record covers a single TCR beta chain. CDR1 is MNHEY and CDR2 is SMNVEV in the germline V gene (reference sequence). The CDR3 is made up of 13 amino acids. V gave up 10 bases and J gave up 4 bases, with 16 bases separating them. This record belongs to a study of blood T cell repertoires in COVID-19. As for the study in general: T cells, B-cell-depleted T cells, or PBMCs provided the cDNA or gDNA that served as material.

Original data processing: It was from reference gene primer amplification that nucleated cell counts were estimated. Data came from immunoSEQ multiplex PCR; TCRdb stores just in-frame clones and leaves some out. The DNA gave D and trimming, while V, J and clone size come from that table. The sample yields 150,000 to 200,000 clones, roughly three quarters seen once. The clonotype comes from a woman aged 45-65 years with acute COVID-19. Material for sequencing was PBMCs or T cells enriched from blood (not recorded which). V usage is TRBV27 and J usage is TRBJ1-2, with D perhaps matching TRBD1 (5 bases). The CDR3 DNA reads as TGTGCCACCCTGGGGCAGGCGACCTATGGCTACACCTTC. It is translated as CATLGQATYGYTF.